This is a list of T cell receptor beta chains from one sample in a study of siplizumab effects on memory and regulatory T cells. The data were produced by immunoSEQ multiplex PCR, yet TCRdb's version contains in-frame clones alone and is incomplete. The data hold over 50,000 clones, with around 78% observed a single time. Sequencing was carried out using memory CD4+ T cells sorted from blood. The origin of the receptors is a human donor in good health. Both conserved end residues are trimmed from each CDR3.

TRBJ2-5 | TRBV19 | ASSLAGGSTQY
TRBJ1-1 | TRBV6-1 | ASSEGRLNTEAF
TRBJ1-4 | TRBV5-6 | ASSNRGGLEKLF
TRBJ2-4 | TRBV29-1 | SVSSSLAKNIQY
TRBJ1-2 | TRBV4-1 | ASSHRDRGNGYT
TRBJ1-5 | TRBV7-2 | ASSLGQYSNQPQH
TRBJ2-7 | TRBV6-1 | ASRTGQGLNYEQY
TRBJ2-2 | TRBV6-1 | ASRQTLTGELF
TRBJ2-3 | TRBV11-1 | ASSSTGLRTATQY
TRBJ1-2 | TRBV5-1 | ASSPFGTDYGYT
TRBJ1-2 | TRBV29-1 | SVDVVYT
TRBJ1-6 | TRBV5-1 | ASSPGQVNNSPLH
TRBJ1-1 | TRBV9 | ASSVEQGASTEAF
TRBJ2-3 | TRBV27 | ASSLLGRSTDTQY
TRBJ2-7 | TRBV7-9 | ASSTLLGYEQY
TRBJ1-6 | TRBV19 | ASSLQSYNSPLH
TRBJ1-5 | TRBV21-1 | ASSNEDTRLIAISPSILDQPQH
TRBJ2-7 | TRBV6-1 | ASSRTGGGRDEQY
TRBJ2-5 | TRBV15 | ATSTTQETQY
TRBJ1-2 | TRBV7-9 | ASSYRAVYGYT
TRBJ2-3 | TRBV10-2 | ASSETLTSGSITDTQY
TRBJ1-2 | TRBV25-1 | ASSASHTGFYGYT
TRBJ2-7 | TRBV19 | ASSIEGSAPYEQY
TRBJ2-7 | TRBV9 | ASSEGLAGGGRSYEQY
TRBJ1-2 | TRBV19 | ASSIDQWKFGGYT
TRBJ2-1 | TRBV27 | ASRIGGGDEQF
TRBJ2-2 | TRBV18 | ASSPRLTGELF
TRBJ1-3 | TRBV9 | ASSVGDSGLAGNTIY
TRBJ2-7 | TRBV25-1 | ASSKYRDGDYEQY
TRBJ2-5 | TRBV2 | ASSEGFRWY
TRBJ1-3 | TRBV29-1 | SVEKTSEGNTIY
TRBJ1-2 | TRBV6-1 | ASSRTESSYT
TRBJ2-1 | TRBV5-1 | ASSPGTGPPTYNEQF
TRBJ1-1 | TRBV19 | ASSPTGTGSKGTEAF
TRBJ2-2 | TRBV6-4 | ASRSQGSTGELF
TRBJ1-3 | TRBV2 | ASSVYFQSSGNTIY
TRBJ2-5 | TRBV5-1 | ASSPGWQNQETQY
TRBJ2-3 | TRBV12-5 | ASGLVLSGSVDTQY
TRBJ1-2 | TRBV2 | ASSGLRGRRYGYT
TRBJ2-2 | TRBV6-5 | ASRGTGSTGELF
TRBJ2-5 | TRBV4-2 | ASSLGLVETQY
TRBJ2-7 | TRBV27 | ASSRRTGGEGEQY
TRBJ2-1 | TRBV9 | ASSPRTYGGAGGEQF
TRBJ1-2 | TRBV29-1 | SVGGQGRRSYT